The 20 T cell receptor beta chains given below trace back to one sample, sequenced in a study of blood T cell repertoires in COVID-19. Only in-frame clones appear in the TCRdb table, and some are missing; sequencing was by immunoSEQ multiplex PCR. The sample records tens of thousands of clones, around 89% being singletons. Sequencing was performed on peripheral blood. The receptors were gathered from a woman in her sixties or seventies with acute or convalescent COVID-19.

The chain links TRBV24-1 to TRBJ1-5; 8 bases agree with TRBD1. The CDR3 is 12 amino acids. The germline gives CDR1 KGHDR, CDR2 SFDVKD. J was trimmed by 7 bases and V by 10 bases; bases with no gene match: 5. The CDR3 is CATGQGGQPQHF. The CDR3 DNA follows: TGTGCCACAGGACAGGGCGGACAGCCCCAGCATTTT.

The chain combines TRBV4-1 with TRBJ1-1; maybe TRBD1 (5 bases). The CDR3 runs to 16 residues. Trimming stripped 2 bases from V and 0 bases from J, with 13 bases between. Germline-derived CDR1 and CDR2 are MGHRA and YSYEKL. This CDR3 reads CASSQFAGGMNTEAFF. CDR3 bases: TGCGCCAGCAGCCAATTCGCCGGGGGTATGAACACTGAAGCTTTCTTT.

The V and J genes are TRBV2 and TRBJ2-7; a weak D match, TRBD2 (5 bases). V was clipped by 6 bases and J by 3 bases, with 12 bases between them. Germline CDR1 reads SNHLY; CDR2 reads FYNNEI. This CDR3 is built from 13 residues. This CDR3 reads CASSDPDFYEQYV. CDR3 nucleotide sequence: TGTGCCAGCAGCGACCCGGACTTCTACGAGCAGTACGTC.

The V and J genes are TRBV7-2 and TRBJ1-2; 11 bases align to TRBD1. CDR1 and CDR2 (germline): SGHTA, FQGNSA. The V gene end was trimmed by 5 bases and the J gene end by 3 bases; junction bases not matched to a gene: 2. The CDR3 is made up of 14 amino acids. This CDR3 is CASSGDRGDYGYTF. CDR3 DNA sequence: TGTGCCAGCAGCGGGGACAGGGGGGACTATGGCTACACCTTC.

The CDR3 region has the DNA TGTGCCAGCAGCTTAAGTACAGGGGGATATACGCAGTATTTT. It codes for CASSLSTGGYTQYF. This chain joins TRBV7-6 and TRBJ2-3; TRBD1 matches 8 bases. The germline CDR1 and CDR2 sequences are SGHVS and FNYEAQ. This CDR3 spans 14 amino acids. V dropped 2 bases and J dropped 7; count of bases not matched to a gene: 5. The whole variable domain, remainder taken from reference TRBV7-6 and TRBJ2-3, is GAGVSQSPRYKVTKRGQDVALRCDPISGHVSLYWYRQALGQGPEFLTYFNYEAQQDKSGLPNDRFSAERPEGSISTLTIQRTEQRDSAMYRCASSLSTGGYTQYFGPGTRLTVL.

This clone has just a few counts. The DNA for the CDR3 is TGTGCCAGCAGCTTTGTCGGCTCTGGGGCCAACGTCCTGACTTTC. Translated: CASSFVGSGANVLTF. The V and J genes are TRBV7-9 and TRBJ2-6; no reliable D call. CDR3 length: 15 amino acids. Germline CDR1 reads SEHNR; CDR2 reads FQNEAQ (reference sequence). V was shortened by 3 bases and J by 0 bases, with 6 bases between the two germline ends.

The rearrangement joins TRBV7-6 to TRBJ2-1, with a tentative D call TRBD1 (5 bases). Trimming cost V 1 base and J 0 bases, with 10 bases left between them. The CDR3 totals 16 residues. Germline V gene sequence: CDR1 SGHVS, CDR2 FNYEAQ. This CDR3 is CASSLGAGSSYNEQFF. The CDR3, as DNA: TGTGCCAGCAGCTTAGGAGCAGGGTCCTCCTACAATGAGCAGTTCTTC. The full variable domain, rest sourced from reference TRBV7-6 and TRBJ2-1, is GAGVSQSPRYKVTKRGQDVALRCDPISGHVSLYWYRQALGQGPEFLTYFNYEAQQDKSGLPNDRFSAERPEGSISTLTIQRTEQRDSAMYRCASSLGAGSSYNEQFFGPGTRLTVL.

CDR3: CASSVEGGGYNSPLHF. The DNA for the CDR3 is TGTGCCAGCAGCGTGGAGGGAGGCGGCTATAATTCACCCCTCCACTTT. The rearrangement joins TRBV9 to TRBJ1-6; no clear D gene. The CDR3 spans 16 residues. The germline CDR1 and CDR2 sequences are SGDLS and YYNGEE. Trimming left V 2 bases short and J 3 bases short, with 12 bases between.

This chain links TRBV4-1 with TRBJ2-1; no reliable D call. The CDR3 consists of 15 residues. Per germline, CDR1 MGHRA and CDR2 YSYEKL. Trimming pared 2 bases from V and 0 bases from J, leaving 8 bases between. The CDR3 DNA reads as TGCGCCAGCAGCCAATTGGTCGGCTCCTACAATGAGCAGTTCTTC. Translated, it gives CASSQLVGSYNEQFF.

The J gene is TRBJ2-7, the V gene TRBV5-1; TRBD1 aligns across 11 bases. The germline V gene has CDR1 SGHRS and CDR2 YFSETQ. Losses at the gene ends were 4 bases for V and 2 bases for J; bases not matched to a gene: 5. CDR3 length: 15 residues. CDR3 DNA sequence: TGCGCCAGCAGCCCTGGACAGGGGGCCGCCTACGAGCAGTACGTC. This gives the protein CASSPGQGAAYEQYV.

The rearrangement joins TRBV7-2 to TRBJ2-3; TRBD2 matches 12 bases. Germline lookup yields CDR1 SGHTA and CDR2 FQGNSA. The CDR3 spans 14 residues. Trimming at V came to 7 bases and at J to 5 bases, leaving 4 bases not matched to a gene. The CDR3 DNA reads TGTGCCAGCAACCCGACTAGCGGGAGAGATACGCAGTATTTT. Translated, it gives CASNPTSGRDTQYF.

This clone was seen once. This sequence joins TRBV19 and TRBJ1-1; 7 bases map to TRBD1. Germline V CDR1 and CDR2: LNHDA, SQIVND (reference sequence). With 7 bases clipped from V and 2 bases from J, the junction kept 22 bases outside the gene matches. The CDR3 contains 19 residues. As DNA, the CDR3 is TGTGCCAGTACCCCGTCCCTGGACAGGTTAAGAAAGTTTAACACTGAAGCTTTCTTT. This sequence encodes CASTPSLDRLRKFNTEAFF.

V is TRBV24-1 and J is TRBJ2-5, with D hard to call. There are 17 residues in the CDR3. Trimming shortened V by 5 bases and J by 0 bases, and 18 bases separated the two germline ends. The V gene's germline CDR1 is KGHDR and CDR2 SFDVKD. CDR3 sequence: CATSAPPQTSYQETQYF. The CDR3 region has the DNA TGTGCCACCAGTGCCCCCCCCCAGACTTCGTACCAAGAGACCCAGTACTTC.

This sequence joins TRBV7-6 and TRBJ2-5, with 9 bases aligning to TRBD2. V was clipped by 1 base and J by 4 bases; unmatched bases: 7. CDR3 length: 16 amino acids. Germline CDR1 is SGHVS and CDR2 is FNYEAQ. This CDR3 is CASSLGISGSGETQYF. The CDR3 nucleotides read TGTGCCAGCAGCTTAGGGATTAGCGGGAGCGGAGAGACCCAGTACTTC.

This clone has just one count. The rearrangement uses TRBV19 and TRBJ2-2; D not resolved. V lost 0 bases to trimming and J lost 4 bases, with 6 bases between them. The CDR3 is 14 amino acids. CDR1 LNHDA and CDR2 SQIVND come from the germline V gene (reference sequence). CDR3 DNA sequence: TGTGCCAGTAGTATAGATAGTTTCACCGGGGAGCTGTTTTTT. This codes for CASSIDSFTGELFF. Supplemented by reference TRBV19 and TRBJ2-2, the full variable domain reads DGGITQSPKYLFRKEGQNVTLSCEQNLNHDAMYWYRQDPGQGLRLIYYSQIVNDFQKGDIAEGYSVSREKKESFPLTVTSAQKNPTAFYLCASSIDSFTGELFFGEGSRLTVL.

This clone was seen once. The gene calls are TRBV12-5 and TRBJ2-5, with D possibly matching TRBD1 (6 bases). V gave up 8 bases and J gave up 3 bases, with 16 bases separating them. The CDR3 totals 14 residues. Germline loops: CDR1 LGHNT, CDR2 FRNRAP. The CDR3: CASSVGAFKETQYF. The CDR3 DNA reads TGTGCTAGTTCTGTGGGGGCGTTTAAAGAGACCCAGTACTTC.

The chain employs TRBV7-9 and TRBJ2-1; no firm D call. Germline V gene sequence: CDR1 SEHNR, CDR2 FQNEAQ (reference sequence). V was clipped by 5 bases and J by 1 base, with 15 bases between them. This CDR3 spans 16 amino acids. In DNA, the CDR3 is TGTGCCAGCAGCCACTATCTGGGTTTTTCCTACAATGAGCAGTTCTTC. Residues: CASSHYLGFSYNEQFF.

Worth noting for this clone: One end of the junction fails to match germline, which may point to a read error. The gene calls are TRBV19 and TRBJ1-5; 7 bases align to TRBD1. This CDR3 has 16 residues. Germline lookup yields CDR1 LNHDA and CDR2 SQIVND (reference sequence). The CDR3 region is CASSHPPHRGKQPQHF. The CDR3 nucleotides are TGTGCCAGTAGTCACCCCCCCCACAGGGGCAAGCAGCCCCAGCATTTT. Drawing the rest from reference TRBV19 and TRBJ1-5, the complete variable domain is DGGITQSPKYLFRKEGQNVTLSCEQNLNHDAMYWYRQDPGQGLRLIYYSQIVNDFQKGDIAEGYSVSREKKESFPLTVTSAQKNPTAFYLCASSHPPHRGKQPQHFGDGTRLSIL.

J is TRBJ2-7 and V is TRBV6-1; D gene ambiguous. Germline V gives CDR1 MNHNS, CDR2 SASEGT. V was clipped by 3 bases and J by 3 bases, with 9 bases between them. This CDR3 is built from 13 residues. CDR3 sequence reads: CASSDPTDYEQYV. The CDR3 DNA reads as TGTGCCAGCAGTGACCCAACTGACTACGAGCAGTACGTC.

This CDR3 reads CASLLLAGRTDTQYF. The DNA for the CDR3 is TGTGCCAGTCTCCTCTTGGCAGGGCGCACAGATACGCAGTATTTT. This chain uses TRBV6-6 with TRBJ2-3, with D perhaps matching TRBD1 (5 bases). CDR3 size: 15 residues. CDR1 and CDR2 (germline): MNHNY, SVGAGI (reference sequence). The V end lost 9 bases, the J end lost 1 base, and 17 bases lay between the germline ends.